This T cell receptor beta chain was obtained from a study of blood T cell repertoires in COVID-19. About the research overall: Some COVID-19 samples were acute and others convalescent; all came from the United States, Italy and Spain. PBMCs, B-cell-depleted T cells, or T cells were the source of the cDNA or gDNA that made up the material.

Per the authors' pipeline: Researchers report that nucleated cell counts were estimated from reference gene primer amplification. Using immunoSEQ multiplex PCR, the repertoire was profiled, and TCRdb retains in-frame clones only, with some absent. That table supplies the V and J calls and clone size; D and trimming were determined from the DNA. The sample lists roughly 120,000 clones, 65% to 85% occurring once. What was sequenced was peripheral blood. This sequence was found in a man in his sixties or seventies with acute or convalescent COVID-19.

CDR3 protein: CASSLGGVVAGNTIYF. The CDR3 region has the DNA TGTGCCAGCAGCCTAGGGGGAGTGGTAGCTGGAAACACCATATATTTT. The chain uses TRBV9 and TRBJ1-3; TRBD1 is a possible D gene (6 bases). CDR1 is SGDLS and CDR2 is YYNGEE in the germline V gene. V was cut by 4 bases and J by 2 bases, with 16 bases left in between. The CDR3 consists of 16 residues.